This T cell receptor beta chain was found in a study of cytomegalovirus exposure and HLA in healthy donors. This PCR relied on a set of 60 Vbeta primers and 13 Jbeta primers. Only in-frame clones appear in the TCRdb table, and some are missing; sequencing was by immunoSEQ multiplex PCR. Of 75,000 to 90,000 clones in the sample, around 77% are singletons; the top ten hold about 3.5%. Trimming cost V 3 bases and J 5 bases; bases outside gene matches: 10. This CDR3 contains 18 residues. The germline CDR1 and CDR2 sequences are MNHNS and SASEGT. The chain links TRBV6-1 to TRBJ2-2; 12 positions match TRBD1. Sequencing input: PBMCs. The sequence derives from a man between 45 and 60 years old in good health and CMV-seronegative. The CDR3 reads CASSDGFRDRGRTGELFF. The CDR3 DNA is TGTGCCAGCAGTGATGGCTTCCGGGACAGGGGGCGAACCGGGGAGCTGTTTTTT.